A selection of T cell receptor beta chains follows, all from one sample in a study of T cell responses to AZD1222 COVID-19 vaccine. The table came from immunoSEQ multiplex PCR; TCRdb's copy has only in-frame clones and leaves some out. The sample lists about 160,000 clones, 90% to 95% seen once, with 1.3% in the top ten. Sequencing used peripheral blood, obtained on day 0 of AZD1222 vaccination. The receptors derive from an adult in good health. Each CDR3 is given with its conserved first and last residue. Each record gives: J gene, D gene, V gene, CDR3 DNA, CDR3 protein. A D gene is named only where the DNA matches it firmly.

TRBJ1-6 . TRBV3-1/TRBV3-2 TGTGCCAGCAGCCAAGGAGGGAACTATAATTCACCCCTCCACTTT CASSQGGNYNSPLHF
TRBJ2-2 . TRBV7-8 TGTGCCAGCAGCTTACCCGGGATCAGTAACACCGGGGAGCTGTTTTTT CASSLPGISNTGELFF
TRBJ1-6 TRBD1 TRBV7-8 TGTGCCAGCAGCTTAGAAGGACAGGGGAATTCACCCCTCCACTTT CASSLEGQGNSPLHF
TRBJ2-1 . TRBV24-1 TGTGCCACCAGTGAGTGGGACCAGGCGAAGGGTGAGCAGTTCTTC CATSEWDQAKGEQFF
TRBJ2-1 TRBD2 TRBV19 TGTGCCAGTCGACTAGCGGGACTCGCCAGGGATGAGCAGTTCTTC CASRLAGLARDEQFF
TRBJ2-5 TRBD2 TRBV2 TGTGCCAGCAGTGAAGGAAGCGGGGGGATCCAAGAGACCCAGTACTTC CASSEGSGGIQETQYF
TRBJ1-2 . TRBV5-6 TGTGCCAGCAGCTTGGGCGGAGGGGATAGCTATGGCTACACCTTC CASSLGGGDSYGYTF
TRBJ2-1 . TRBV7-9 TGTGCCAGCAGCCCCGGTAGGGGGCAGTTCTTC CASSPGRGQFF
TRBJ2-3 . TRBV6-5 TGTGCCAGCAGTTACGGGCTCCAGGGCACAGATACGCAGTATTTT CASSYGLQGTDTQYF
TRBJ2-1 . TRBV7-8 TGTGCCAGCAGCTTAGCCCCCCGGGGCTCCTACAATGAGCAGTTCTTC CASSLAPRGSYNEQFF
TRBJ1-2 . TRBV5-1 TGCGCCAGCAGCTTTGGACAGCCTACTAACTATGGCTACACCTTC CASSFGQPTNYGYTF